Included here is one T cell receptor (beta chain) sequence, with context. The sample originates from a study of blood T cell repertoires in COVID-19. Study in general: Acute-phase and convalescent COVID-19 samples originated in the United States, Italy and Spain. PBMCs, B-cell-depleted T cells, or T cells were the source of the cDNA or gDNA that made up the material.

Between the trimmed V and J ends, which lost 4 bases and 8 bases, there was a span of 9 bases. This CDR3 region has 12 residues. Germline CDR1 reads SEHNR; CDR2 reads FQNEAQ (reference sequence). Seattle patients were enrolled during active infection and followed longitudinally. The authors' processing: Reference gene primer amplification gave estimated nucleated cell counts. The data were produced by immunoSEQ multiplex PCR, yet TCRdb's version contains in-frame clones alone and is incomplete. V and J calls and clone size are those listed in that table; D and trimming were worked out from the DNA. The sample comprises roughly 410,000 clones, approximately 89% of which are singletons, and about 2.5% rests with the top ten.

Sequencing was carried out using peripheral blood. This sequence was found in a woman aged 55 to 70 with COVID-19, enrolled during active disease. The V and J genes are TRBV7-9 and TRBJ1-5, with D unclear. The CDR3 sequence is CASSSAPEPQHF. CDR3 coding DNA: TGTGCCAGCAGCTCCGCACCGGAGCCCCAGCATTTT. Full variable domain (remainder filled in from reference TRBV7-9 and TRBJ1-5): DTGVSQNPRHKITKRGQNVTFRCDPISEHNRLYWYRQTLGQGPEFLTYFQNEAQLEKSRLLSDRFSAERPKGSFSTLEIQRTEQGDSAMYLCASSSAPEPQHFGDGTRLSIL.